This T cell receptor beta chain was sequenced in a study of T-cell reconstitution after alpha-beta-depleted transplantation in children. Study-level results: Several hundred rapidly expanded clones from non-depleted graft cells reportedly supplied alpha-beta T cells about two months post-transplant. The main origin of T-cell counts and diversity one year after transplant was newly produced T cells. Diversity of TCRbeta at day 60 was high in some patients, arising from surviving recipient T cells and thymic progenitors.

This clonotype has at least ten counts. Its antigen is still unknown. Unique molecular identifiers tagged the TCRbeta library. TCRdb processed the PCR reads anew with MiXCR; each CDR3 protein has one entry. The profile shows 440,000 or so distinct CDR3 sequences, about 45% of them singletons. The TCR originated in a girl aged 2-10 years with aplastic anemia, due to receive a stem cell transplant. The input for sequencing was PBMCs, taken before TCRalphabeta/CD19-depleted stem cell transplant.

The CDR3 nucleotides read TGCGCCAGCAGCGAAGGGCGGTATGAGCAGTTCTTC. Its protein is CASSEGRYEQFF. The gene calls are TRBV5-1 and TRBJ2-1; D remains ambiguous. The CDR3 contains 12 residues. Between the trimmed V and J ends, which lost 4 bases and 8 bases, there was a span of 10 bases. The germline V gene encodes CDR1 SGHRS and CDR2 YFSETQ.